These 30 T cell receptor beta chains came from one sample sequenced in a study of T-cell memory formation after mild COVID-19. TCRdb processed the 5' RACE reads anew with MiXCR; each CDR3 protein has one entry. The sample has nearly 200,000 distinct CDR3 sequences, 15% to 20% seen once. Sequencing was done on a sample of PBMCs or a T cell subset sorted from them (not recorded which). These TCRs come from an adult woman who had mild COVID-19 (a few samples of this study predate the infection). Cell type and time point are not known.

This clonotype was seen only a few times. The gene calls are TRBV7-2 and TRBJ2-5; 12 nucleotides align to TRBD2. This CDR3 contains 15 residues. Germline V gene sequence: CDR1 SGHTA, CDR2 FQGNSA. V shed 7 bases and J 5 bases; nucleotides not matched to a gene: 8. The chain's CDR3 is CASTVTSGSRETQYF. The CDR3 coding sequence is TGTGCCAGCACCGTGACTAGCGGGAGTCGGGAGACCCAGTACTTC.

The table lists this clonotype with a few counts. V gene TRBV10-3 combines with J gene TRBJ1-5; D not certain. V lost 3 bases to trimming and J lost 0 bases, with 12 bases between them. From germline, CDR1 is ENHRY and CDR2 SYGVKD. This CDR3 has 16 residues. CDR3 amino acids: CAISEYSGYSNQPQHF. The CDR3 DNA reads TGTGCCATCAGTGAATACAGCGGGTATAGCAATCAGCCCCAGCATTTT.

This clonotype was seen a handful of times. The gene calls are TRBV24-1 and TRBJ2-1; no clear D gene. V was shortened by 9 bases and J by 2 bases, with 4 bases between the two germline ends. The CDR3 runs 11 residues. Germline V lookup: CDR1 KGHDR, CDR2 SFDVKD. The CDR3 DNA reads as TGTGCCACCTCGACCTACAATGAGCAGTTCTTC. Its protein is CATSTYNEQFF.

This clonotype was picked up a small number of times. V and J are TRBV6-5 and TRBJ2-7; TRBD2 is a possible D gene (5 bases). Germline lookup yields CDR1 MNHEY and CDR2 SVGAGI. The V and J ends lost 6 bases and 4 bases respectively, with 10 bases between them. The CDR3 is 12 amino acids. The CDR3 bases are TGTGCCAGCAGCCACGAGGGATACGAGCAGTACTTC. Amino acids: CASSHEGYEQYF.

CDR3 protein: CASSTGQGSVDTQYF. The CDR3 DNA sequence: TGTGCCAGCAGTACGGGACAGGGTTCAGTAGATACGCAGTATTTT. The gene calls are TRBV6-5 and TRBJ2-3; 9 positions match TRBD1. Trimming cost V 5 bases and J 5 bases; bases outside gene matches: 8. The CDR3 loop spans 15 amino acids. Germline V gene data show CDR1 as MNHEY and CDR2 as SVGAGI.

The chain joins TRBV6-1 to TRBJ1-2, with D possibly matching TRBD1 (5 bases). The CDR3 covers 12 residues. The V gene lost 6 bases and the J gene lost 10 bases, with 15 bases spanning the gap. In germline, CDR1 is MNHNS, CDR2 SASEGT. The CDR3 protein is CASSVNGGLYTF. The CDR3 DNA follows: TGTGCCAGCAGCGTGAATGGGGGACTCTACACCTTC.

This clonotype was seen ten or more times. The CDR3 nucleotides are TGTGCCAGCACTCCCCAGGGCGGCCGAAACACTGAAGCTTTCTTT. Translating it yields CASTPQGGRNTEAFF. This chain connects TRBV12-3 or TRBV12-4 to TRBJ1-1, with D possibly matching TRBD1 (5 bases). V dropped 7 bases and J dropped 2 bases, with 17 bases sitting between them. There are 15 residues in the CDR3.

V and J are TRBV20-1 and TRBJ2-1; the match to TRBD2 covers 9 bases. This CDR3 has 13 residues. The germline gives CDR1 DFQATT, CDR2 SNEGSKA (reference sequence). V gave up 6 bases and J gave up 10 bases; unmatched junction bases: 10. In DNA, the CDR3 is TGCAGTGCCCTAGTGGCTCTAGCGGGGGAGCAGTTCTTC. This translates into CSALVALAGEQFF.

The rearrangement links TRBV12-3 or TRBV12-4 to TRBJ2-7; a weak D match, TRBD1 (6 bases). This CDR3 has 14 amino acids. V was cut by 2 bases and J by 4 bases, with 12 bases left in between. This CDR3 reads CASSLRVGGYEQYF. For the CDR3, the DNA is TGTGCCAGCAGTTTAAGGGTAGGGGGTTACGAGCAGTACTTC.

This clonotype was recorded a few times. The J gene is TRBJ2-7, the V gene TRBV20-1, with a tentative D call TRBD2 (6 bases). CDR3 size: 13 residues. Germline loops: CDR1 DFQATT, CDR2 SNEGSKA (reference sequence). V gave up 3 bases and J gave up 8 bases, with 17 bases separating them. DNA of the CDR3: TGCAGTGCTAGGGTTTTCGGAGGGTATAAGCAGTACTTC. This gives the protein CSARVFGGYKQYF.

This chain links TRBV12-3 or TRBV12-4 with TRBJ1-1, with D uncertain. CDR3 length equals 14 residues. V lost 4 bases to trimming and J lost 0 bases, with 9 bases between them. This CDR3 is CASSWQTLNTEAFF. The DNA for the CDR3 is TGTGCCAGCAGTTGGCAGACTTTGAACACTGAAGCTTTCTTT.

This clonotype was detected only a few times. The chain uses TRBV15 and TRBJ2-5, with 7 nucleotides matching TRBD2. The germline V gene has CDR1 LNHNV and CDR2 YYDKDF (reference sequence). The CDR3 has 14 amino acids. The V segment lost 0 bases and the J segment 7 bases; nucleotides outside the gene matches: 5. The chain's CDR3 is CATSRDETGGTQYF. The CDR3 bases are TGTGCCACCAGCAGAGATGAGACGGGAGGGACCCAGTACTTC. The variable domain in full, completed from reference TRBV15 and TRBJ2-5, reads DAMVIQNPRYQVTQFGKPVTLSCSQTLNHNVMYWYQQKSSQAPKLLFHYYDKDFNNEADTPDNFQSRRPNTSFCFLDIRSPGLGDTAMYLCATSRDETGGTQYFGPGTRLLVL.

The rearrangement links TRBV12-3 or TRBV12-4 to TRBJ2-7, with TRBD1 identical over 9 bases. V lost 5 bases and J lost 0; bases outside the gene matches: 8. This CDR3 contains 16 residues. CDR3 bases: TGTGCCAGCAGTCGGAATACAGGGGGCTACTCCTACGAGCAGTACTTC. Translated, it gives CASSRNTGGYSYEQYF.

The table lists this clonotype with a count of one. The chain recombines TRBV20-1 with TRBJ2-3; 12 bases line up with TRBD2. Trimming at V came to 6 bases and at J to 2 bases, leaving 6 bases not matched to a gene. The CDR3 is 15 amino acids. Germline assignment: CDR1 DFQATT and CDR2 SNEGSKA (reference sequence). The CDR3 loop reads CSATSSGGATDTQYF. CDR3 coding DNA: TGCAGTGCCACCTCTAGCGGGGGGGCCACAGATACGCAGTATTTT.

This clonotype was counted ten times or more. The chain uses TRBV19 and TRBJ2-1; D perhaps matches TRBD2 (6 bases). CDR3 length: 15 residues. Trimming pared 5 bases from V and 2 bases from J, leaving 13 bases between. Germline V gives CDR1 LNHDA, CDR2 SQIVND (reference sequence). The CDR3 reads CASSSPGGAYNEQFF. CDR3 DNA sequence: TGTGCCAGTAGTTCGCCCGGGGGTGCCTACAATGAGCAGTTCTTC. The full variable domain, its missing parts supplied by reference TRBV19 and TRBJ2-1, is DGGITQSPKYLFRKEGQNVTLSCEQNLNHDAMYWYRQDPGQGLRLIYYSQIVNDFQKGDIAEGYSVSREKKESFPLTVTSAQKNPTAFYLCASSSPGGAYNEQFFGPGTRLTVL.

The chain combines TRBV15 with TRBJ2-7; D unclear. The CDR3 is 13 residues long. Trimming took 4 bases from V and 3 from J, leaving 10 bases between them. Germline lookup yields CDR1 LNHNV and CDR2 YYDKDF (reference sequence). The CDR3 reads CATSMAINYEQYF. The CDR3 DNA sequence: TGTGCCACCAGCATGGCTATCAACTACGAGCAGTACTTC.

The V call is TRBV7-9, the J call TRBJ2-7; TRBD2 agrees at 11 bases. Germline V gene data show CDR1 as SEHNR and CDR2 as FQNEAQ (reference sequence). The CDR3 has 13 residues. With 9 bases clipped from V and 4 bases from J, the junction kept 5 bases outside the gene matches. The DNA for the CDR3 is TGTGCCAGTAGCGGGAGGGCCGGGTACGAGCAGTACTTC. Its protein is CASSGRAGYEQYF.

The rearrangement uses TRBV20-1 and TRBJ1-2; D may be TRBD1 (6 bases). Deletions cut 1 base from V and 4 bases from J, with 10 bases between. Germline V gene data show CDR1 as DFQATT and CDR2 as SNEGSKA (reference sequence). The CDR3 is 13 amino acids. CDR3 bases: TGCAGTGCTAGAGGATTGACAGGCTATGGCTACACCTTC. Protein product: CSARGLTGYGYTF.

This clonotype was seen only a few times. The chain carries TRBV3-1 and TRBJ2-7, with 12 bases lining up with TRBD2. CDR1 and CDR2 (germline): LGHDT, YNNKEL (reference sequence). The CDR3 spans 16 residues. V trimming: 4 bases; J trimming: 4 bases; junction bases outside the gene matches: 8. The CDR3 loop reads CASSPFGLAGMYEQYF. CDR3 DNA sequence: TGTGCCAGCAGCCCGTTTGGACTAGCGGGAATGTACGAGCAGTACTTC.

This rearrangement joins TRBV12-3 or TRBV12-4 to TRBJ2-2, with D maybe TRBD2 (7 bases). Trimming shortened V by 2 bases and J by 3 bases, and 28 bases separated the two germline ends. The CDR3 has 21 residues. CDR3 amino acids: CASSLTLRGATRERHTGELFF. Here the CDR3 DNA reads TGTGCCAGCAGTTTAACCTTAAGGGGGGCTACGCGGGAGCGGCACACCGGGGAGCTGTTTTTT.

The chain is built from TRBV2 and TRBJ2-7; perhaps TRBD1 as D (6 bases). The V and J ends lost 6 bases and 0 bases respectively, with 12 bases between them. The V gene's germline CDR1 is SNHLY and CDR2 FYNNEI. There are 14 residues in the CDR3. The DNA of the CDR3 is TGTGCCAGCAGCCGGACAGAGAGCTCCTACGAGCAGTACTTC. It translates to CASSRTESSYEQYF.

This clonotype was recorded at least ten times. The rearrangement uses TRBV12-3 or TRBV12-4 and TRBJ2-2; D is perhaps TRBD1 or TRBD2 (5 bases each). Trimming left V 5 bases short and J 4 bases short, with 17 bases between. The CDR3 is 16 residues long. CDR3 in amino acids: CASSLRTGPFTGELFF. The DNA of the CDR3 is TGTGCCAGCAGTCTCCGGACGGGACCCTTCACCGGGGAGCTGTTTTTT.

This clonotype was observed a few times. This chain uses TRBV5-1 with TRBJ2-1; 7 bases align to TRBD1. Germline V gene data show CDR1 as SGHRS and CDR2 as YFSETQ. This CDR3 contains 15 residues. The junction had 8 bases not matched to a gene; V was cut back by 5 bases and J by 3 bases. The CDR3 is CASRPGGANYNEQFF. The CDR3 nucleotides are TGCGCCAGCAGGCCAGGGGGAGCTAACTACAATGAGCAGTTCTTC.

This clonotype was detected only a few times. The chain recombines TRBV20-1 with TRBJ2-7; 10 bases are shared with TRBD2. The V and J ends lost 6 bases and 3 bases, in that order; junction bases with no gene match: 8. The V gene's germline CDR1 is DFQATT and CDR2 SNEGSKA (reference sequence). CDR3 length equals 14 residues. The chain's CDR3 is CSATGTSAGYEQYF. Written as DNA, the CDR3 is TGCAGTGCAACCGGGACTAGCGCCGGCTACGAGCAGTACTTC.

This clonotype turned up a few times. The V gene is TRBV19, the J gene TRBJ1-5; no reliable D call. In germline, CDR1 is LNHDA, CDR2 SQIVND (reference sequence). The V end lost 3 bases, the J end lost 2 bases, and 14 bases lay between the germline ends. The CDR3 sequence is 16 residues long. The CDR3 bases are TGTGCCAGTAGTATGCGGGCAGCCACTCGCAATCAGCCCCAGCATTTT. Protein sequence: CASSMRAATRNQPQHF.

This chain joins TRBV7-9 and TRBJ2-1; 7 bases align to TRBD2. Germline V gene sequence: CDR1 SEHNR, CDR2 FQNEAQ (reference sequence). This CDR3 is 14 amino acids long. V was clipped by 7 bases and J by 2 bases; unmatched bases: 5. CDR3 protein: CASTLAATYNEQFF. The CDR3 coding sequence is TGTGCCAGCACTCTAGCGGCTACCTACAATGAGCAGTTCTTC.

The chain uses TRBV6-7 and TRBJ2-7; 10 bases are a match to TRBD1. TRBV6-7 belongs to the ORF category, with a function that is uncertain. V lost 2 bases, J lost 5 bases, and 15 bases stayed unmatched. This CDR3 spans 18 amino acids. The CDR3 spells CASSYQVLTGQGSDEQYF. CDR3 coding DNA: TGTGCCAGCAGTTACCAAGTCTTGACGGGACAGGGGTCGGACGAGCAGTACTTC.

The chain uses TRBV27 and TRBJ2-7, with a tentative D call TRBD1 (6 bases). Germline-derived CDR1 and CDR2 are MNHEY and SMNVEV (reference sequence). V dropped 6 bases and J dropped 6 bases, with 18 bases sitting between them. This CDR3 has 14 residues. CDR3 nucleotide sequence: TGTGCCAGCAGCCGACTACAGGGTCTTACCGAGCAGTACTTC. This sequence encodes CASSRLQGLTEQYF.

A few counts support this clonotype. This chain links TRBV12-3 or TRBV12-4 with TRBJ2-1; 12 nucleotides agree with TRBD2. The V segment lost 10 bases and the J segment 6 bases; nucleotides outside the gene matches: 7. The CDR3 contains 14 residues. The CDR3 loop reads CATRLAGASNEQFF. The CDR3 DNA reads TGTGCCACCCGACTAGCGGGAGCTTCCAATGAGCAGTTCTTC.

This clonotype was picked up many times. This chain links TRBV7-9 with TRBJ2-3; D possibly corresponds to TRBD1 (5 bases). V lost 6 bases and J lost 0, with 10 bases in between. Per the germline V gene, CDR1 is SEHNR and CDR2 is FQNEAQ (reference sequence). The CDR3 is 14 residues long. The CDR3 nucleotides are TGTGCCAGCAGGGGGCCCAGGAGCACAGATACGCAGTATTTT. It is translated as CASRGPRSTDTQYF.